This T cell receptor (beta chain) derives from a study of blood T cells in healthy people across ages. The study's findings and limits: Donor CMV status was unknown, possibly confounding expanded clonotype changes.

Collection of 9.5 to 10 milliliters of peripheral blood was performed for each donor. This clonotype appeared many times. Its antigen is unknown. A second PCR, run for about 7 to 11 cycles, used a sample-barcoded 5' primer plus a J-beta primer mix. Using its own MiXCR run on the 5' RACE reads, TCRdb lists one record per CDR3 protein. The sample gives about 970,000 distinct CDR3 sequences, roughly 51% of which show up once; around 21% is in the top ten. With V trimmed by 2 bases and J by 8 bases, 14 bases remained unmatched. The CDR3 spans 16 residues. The material sequenced was blood. The chain is built from TRBV12-3 or TRBV12-4 and TRBJ1-2; 7 positions agree with TRBD1. This receptor was taken from a woman in her sixties in good health. The CDR3 spells CASSLRDDQGVRGYTF. For the CDR3, the DNA is TGTGCCAGCAGTTTAAGGGATGATCAGGGGGTGAGGGGCTACACCTTC.